The 7 T cell receptor beta chains listed next were all sequenced from one sample in a study of CD8 T cells in ankylosing spondylitis. The antigens for these receptors are not known. Study-wide findings and caveats: The study identified a TCR beta motif of under 10 highly homologous variants that appeared characteristic of ankylosing spondylitis blood.

TCRdb reprocessed the 5' RACE reads via MiXCR and lists one record per CDR3 protein. Among some 330,000 distinct CDR3 sequences listed, approximately 8% were seen once. Sequenced input: blood, either unsorted or a sorted T cell fraction (not recorded which). All receptors come from a male donor with ankylosing spondylitis.

This clonotype was detected a few times. This rearrangement joins TRBV20-1 to TRBJ2-5, with TRBD2 matching 8 bases. Germline CDR1 and CDR2: DFQATT and SNEGSKA (reference sequence). CDR3 length: 15 residues. Trimming removed 1 base from V and 5 bases from J; junction bases left unmatched: 9. This CDR3 is CSARAELAVAETQYF. The CDR3 nucleotides read TGCAGTGCTAGAGCGGAACTAGCGGTGGCTGAGACCCAGTACTTC.

This clonotype turned up a few times. The chain carries TRBV20-1 and TRBJ2-1; a possible D gene is TRBD2 (6 bases). The germline V gene has CDR1 DFQATT and CDR2 SNEGSKA (reference sequence). Between the trimmed V and J ends, which lost 5 bases and 7 bases, there was a span of 30 bases. CDR3 size: 18 residues. CDR3 nucleotide sequence: TGCAGTGCTCAGCCCCTATCCCCCACTAGCTGGAGACCGAATGAGCAGTTCTTC. The encoded protein is CSAQPLSPTSWRPNEQFF.

The CDR3 region has the DNA TGTGCCATCATGGCGGGAACTTCCTACGAGCAGTACTTC. Its translation: CAIMAGTSYEQYF. V is TRBV10-3 and J is TRBJ2-7; weak D call: TRBD2 (6 bases). Germline V lookup: CDR1 ENHRY, CDR2 SYGVKD. V dropped 7 bases and J dropped 1 base, with 11 bases sitting between them. The CDR3 runs to 13 residues.

This clonotype has just a few counts. The V gene is TRBV19, the J gene TRBJ1-5; D gene unclear. CDR1 LNHDA and CDR2 SQIVND come from the germline V gene (reference sequence). The CDR3 has 12 residues. Deletions cut 8 bases from V and 6 bases from J, with 11 bases between. CDR3 DNA: TGTGCCAGTGGGGAGGCGCGTCAGCCCCAGCATTTT. This encodes CASGEARQPQHF.

This clonotype was detected many times. The rearrangement uses TRBV5-1 and TRBJ2-3, with TRBD2 as a possible D gene (5 bases). Germline V CDR1 and CDR2: SGHRS, YFSETQ. The CDR3 is 14 amino acids. V was shortened by 2 bases and J by 0 bases, with 7 bases between the two germline ends. Here the CDR3 DNA reads TGCGCCAGCAGCTTTGAGGGAAGCACAGATACGCAGTATTTT. It is translated as CASSFEGSTDTQYF.

This clonotype was recorded many times. The rearrangement uses TRBV7-2 and TRBJ1-2, with 7 bases matching TRBD1. CDR3 length equals 14 residues. Germline V gives CDR1 SGHTA, CDR2 FQGNSA. V shed 5 bases and J 8 bases; nucleotides not matched to a gene: 11. CDR3 sequence reads: CASSTIQGIGGYTF. CDR3 nucleotide sequence: TGTGCCAGCAGCACAATACAGGGGATTGGAGGCTACACCTTC.

The chain carries TRBV19 and TRBJ2-5, with 7 nucleotides matching TRBD2. Per germline, CDR1 LNHDA and CDR2 SQIVND (reference sequence). This CDR3 contains 15 residues. After removal of 3 bases from V and 5 bases from J, the junction contained 9 bases not matched to a gene. The CDR3 nucleotides read TGTGCCAGTAGTATGGGAGGCGGGAGCATGGAGACCCAGTACTTC. Translation gives CASSMGGGSMETQYF.